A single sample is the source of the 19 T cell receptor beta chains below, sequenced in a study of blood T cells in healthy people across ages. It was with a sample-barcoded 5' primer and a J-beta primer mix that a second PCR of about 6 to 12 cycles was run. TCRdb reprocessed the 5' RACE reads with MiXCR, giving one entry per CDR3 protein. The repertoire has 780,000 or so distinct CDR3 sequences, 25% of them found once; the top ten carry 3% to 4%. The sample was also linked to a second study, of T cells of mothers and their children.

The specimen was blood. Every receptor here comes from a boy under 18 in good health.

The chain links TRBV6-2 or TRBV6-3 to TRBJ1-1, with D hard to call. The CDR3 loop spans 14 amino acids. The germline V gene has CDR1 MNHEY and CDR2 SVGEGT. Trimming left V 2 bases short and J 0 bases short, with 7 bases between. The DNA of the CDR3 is TGTGCCAGCAGTTACCTAATCATGAACACTGAAGCTTTCTTT. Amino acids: CASSYLIMNTEAFF.

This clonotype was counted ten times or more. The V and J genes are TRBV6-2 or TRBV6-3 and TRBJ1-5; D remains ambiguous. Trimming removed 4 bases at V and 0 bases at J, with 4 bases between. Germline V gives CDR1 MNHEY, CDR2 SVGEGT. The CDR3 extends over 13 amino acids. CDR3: CASSSDSNQPQHF. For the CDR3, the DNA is TGTGCCAGCAGTTCCGATAGCAATCAGCCCCAGCATTTT.

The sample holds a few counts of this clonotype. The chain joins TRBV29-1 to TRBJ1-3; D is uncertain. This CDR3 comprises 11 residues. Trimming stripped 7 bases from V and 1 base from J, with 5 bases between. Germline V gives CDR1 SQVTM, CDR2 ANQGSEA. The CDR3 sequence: CSGQSGNTIYF. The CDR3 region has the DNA TGCAGCGGTCAATCTGGAAACACCATATATTTT.

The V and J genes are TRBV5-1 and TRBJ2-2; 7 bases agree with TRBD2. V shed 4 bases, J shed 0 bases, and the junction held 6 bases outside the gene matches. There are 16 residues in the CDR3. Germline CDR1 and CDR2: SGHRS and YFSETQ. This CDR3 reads CASSITGTTNTGELFF. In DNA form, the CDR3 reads TGCGCCAGCAGCATTACCGGGACTACGAACACCGGGGAGCTGTTTTTT.

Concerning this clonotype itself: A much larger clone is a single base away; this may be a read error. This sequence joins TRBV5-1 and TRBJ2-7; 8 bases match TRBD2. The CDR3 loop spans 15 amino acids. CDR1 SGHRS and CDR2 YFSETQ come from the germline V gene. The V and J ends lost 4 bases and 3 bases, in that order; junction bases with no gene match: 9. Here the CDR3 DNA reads TGCGCCAGCAGCGAGGGGGGACTAGTGGTCTACGAGCAGTACTTC. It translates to CASSEGGLVVYEQYF.

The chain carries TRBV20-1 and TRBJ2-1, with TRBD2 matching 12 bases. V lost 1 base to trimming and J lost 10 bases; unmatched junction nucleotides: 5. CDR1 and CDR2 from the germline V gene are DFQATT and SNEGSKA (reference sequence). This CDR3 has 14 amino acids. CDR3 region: CSARGLGTSGEQFF. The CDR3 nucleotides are TGCAGTGCTAGAGGATTAGGGACTAGCGGGGAGCAGTTCTTC.

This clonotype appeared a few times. The CDR3 loop reads CASSFTGRRLNEQFF. DNA for the CDR3: TGTGCCAGCAGCTTCACCGGGAGAAGGCTCAATGAGCAGTTCTTC. The chain uses TRBV13 and TRBJ2-1; weak D call: TRBD2 (6 bases). Per germline, CDR1 PRHDT and CDR2 FYEKMQ (reference sequence). V gave up 3 bases and J gave up 6 bases, with 15 bases separating them. The CDR3 loop spans 15 amino acids.

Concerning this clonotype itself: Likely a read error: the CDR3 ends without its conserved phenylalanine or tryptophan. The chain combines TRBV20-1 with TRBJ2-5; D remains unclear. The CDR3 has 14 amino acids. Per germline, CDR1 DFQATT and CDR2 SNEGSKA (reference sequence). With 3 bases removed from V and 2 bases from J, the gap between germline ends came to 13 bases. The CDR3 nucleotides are TGCAGTGCTAGGCGTAGATCGGGTCAAGAGACCCAGTACCTC. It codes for CSARRRSGQETQYL.

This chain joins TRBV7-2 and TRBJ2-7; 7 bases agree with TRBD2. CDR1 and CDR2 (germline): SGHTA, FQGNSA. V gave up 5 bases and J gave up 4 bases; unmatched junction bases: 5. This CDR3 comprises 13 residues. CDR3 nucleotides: TGTGCCAGCAGCCAAGGGGAGGGGTACGAGCAGTACTTC. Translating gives CASSQGEGYEQYF.

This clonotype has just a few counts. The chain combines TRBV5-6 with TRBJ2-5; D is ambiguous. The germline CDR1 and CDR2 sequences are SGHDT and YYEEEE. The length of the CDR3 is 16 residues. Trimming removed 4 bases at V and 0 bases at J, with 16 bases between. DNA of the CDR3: TGTGCCAGCAGCCCGTCCGGGCTACGGTACCAAGAGACCCAGTACTTC. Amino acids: CASSPSGLRYQETQYF. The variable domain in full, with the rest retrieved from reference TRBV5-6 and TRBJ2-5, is DAGVTQSPTHLIKTRGQQVTLRCSPKSGHDTVSWYQQALGQGPQFIFQYYEEEERQRGNFPDRFSGHQFPNYSSELNVNALLLGDSALYLCASSPSGLRYQETQYFGPGTRLLVL.

CDR3 sequence: CASSPSTSGKVYEQYF. DNA of the CDR3: TGTGCCAGCAGCCCTTCGACTAGCGGGAAGGTCTACGAGCAGTACTTC. The chain joins TRBV7-2 to TRBJ2-7, with 11 bases lining up with TRBD2. This CDR3 comprises 16 residues. With V trimmed by 5 bases and J by 3 bases, 9 bases remained unmatched. Per the germline V gene, CDR1 is SGHTA and CDR2 is FQGNSA. Full variable domain (outside the CDR3, taken from reference TRBV7-2 and TRBJ2-7): GAGVSQSPSNKVTEKGKDVELRCDPISGHTALYWYRQSLGQGLEFLIYFQGNSAPDKSGLPSDRFSAERTGGSVSTLTIQRTQQEDSAVYLCASSPSTSGKVYEQYFGPGTRLTVT.

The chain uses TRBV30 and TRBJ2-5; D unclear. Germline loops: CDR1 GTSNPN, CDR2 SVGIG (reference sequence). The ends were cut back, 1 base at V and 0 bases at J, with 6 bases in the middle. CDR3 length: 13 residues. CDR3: CAWSERNQETQYF. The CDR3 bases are TGTGCCTGGAGTGAACGGAACCAAGAGACCCAGTACTTC.

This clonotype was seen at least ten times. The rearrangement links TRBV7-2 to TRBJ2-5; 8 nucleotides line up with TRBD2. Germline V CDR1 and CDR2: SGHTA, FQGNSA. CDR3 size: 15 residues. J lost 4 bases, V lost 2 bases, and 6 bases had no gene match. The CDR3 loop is CASSLSGAGGETQYF. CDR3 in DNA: TGTGCCAGCAGCTTATCCGGGGCGGGGGGAGAGACCCAGTACTTC.

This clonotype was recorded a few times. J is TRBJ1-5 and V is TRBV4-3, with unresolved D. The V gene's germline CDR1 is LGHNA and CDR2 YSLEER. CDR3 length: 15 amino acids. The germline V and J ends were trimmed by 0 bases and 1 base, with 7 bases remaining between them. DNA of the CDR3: TGCGCCAGCAGCCAAGATGGACTGAGCAATCAGCCCCAGCATTTT. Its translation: CASSQDGLSNQPQHF.

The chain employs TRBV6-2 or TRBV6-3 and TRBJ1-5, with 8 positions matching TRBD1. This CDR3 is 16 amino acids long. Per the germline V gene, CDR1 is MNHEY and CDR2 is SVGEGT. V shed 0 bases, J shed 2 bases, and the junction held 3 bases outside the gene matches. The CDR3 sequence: CASSYSGQGGNQPQHF. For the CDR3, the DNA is TGTGCCAGCAGTTACTCAGGACAGGGTGGCAATCAGCCCCAGCATTTT.

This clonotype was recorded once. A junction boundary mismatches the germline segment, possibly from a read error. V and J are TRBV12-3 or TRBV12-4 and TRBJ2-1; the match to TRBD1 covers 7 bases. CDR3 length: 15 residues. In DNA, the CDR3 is TGTGCCAGCAGTTTGGACAGGCCCCTCTACAATGAGCACTTCTTC. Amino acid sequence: CASSLDRPLYNEHFF.

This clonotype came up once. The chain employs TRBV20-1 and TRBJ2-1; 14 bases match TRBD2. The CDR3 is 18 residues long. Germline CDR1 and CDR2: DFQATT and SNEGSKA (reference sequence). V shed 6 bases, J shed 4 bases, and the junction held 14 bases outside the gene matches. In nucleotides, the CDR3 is TGCAGTGCGCTTGGACTAGCGGGGGGCACTCACGGTTACAATGAGCAGTTCTTC. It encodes CSALGLAGGTHGYNEQFF.

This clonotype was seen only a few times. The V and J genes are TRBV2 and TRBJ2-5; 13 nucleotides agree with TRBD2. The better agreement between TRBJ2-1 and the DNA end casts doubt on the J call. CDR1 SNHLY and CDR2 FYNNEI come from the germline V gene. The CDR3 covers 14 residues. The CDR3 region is CASSRTSGSREQFF. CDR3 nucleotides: TGTGCCAGCAGTCGGACTAGCGGGAGCAGAGAGCAGTTCTTC.

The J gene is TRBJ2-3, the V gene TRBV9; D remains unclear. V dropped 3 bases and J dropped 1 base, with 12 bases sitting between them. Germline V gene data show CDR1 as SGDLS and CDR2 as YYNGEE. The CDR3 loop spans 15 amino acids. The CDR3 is CASSDTYYGTDTQYF. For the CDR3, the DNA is TGTGCCAGCAGCGATACATATTACGGCACAGATACGCAGTATTTT.